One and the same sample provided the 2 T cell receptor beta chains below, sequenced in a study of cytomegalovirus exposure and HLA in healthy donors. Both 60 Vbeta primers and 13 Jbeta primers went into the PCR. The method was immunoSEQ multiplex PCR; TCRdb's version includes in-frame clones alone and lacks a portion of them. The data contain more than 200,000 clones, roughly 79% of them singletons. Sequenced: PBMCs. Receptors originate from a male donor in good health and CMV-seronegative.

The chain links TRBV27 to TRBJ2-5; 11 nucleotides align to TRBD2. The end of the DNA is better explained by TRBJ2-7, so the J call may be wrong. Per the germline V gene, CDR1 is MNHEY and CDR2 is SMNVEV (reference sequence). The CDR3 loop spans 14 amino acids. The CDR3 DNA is TGTGCCAGCAGACCGGGACTAGCGGTTTACGAGCAGTACTTC. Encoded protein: CASRPGLAVYEQYF.

CDR3 protein: CASSSTANTGELFF. The CDR3 DNA reads TGTGCCAGCAGCTCGACAGCGAACACCGGGGAGCTGTTTTTT. The genes are TRBV7-3 and TRBJ2-2; possibly TRBD1 for D (5 bases). Germline CDR1 SGHTA, CDR2 FQGTGA. The CDR3 has 14 amino acids. Deletions cut 4 bases from V and 0 bases from J, with 6 bases between. The full variable domain, its missing parts supplied by reference TRBV7-3 and TRBJ2-2, is GAGVSQTPSNKVTEKGKYVELRCDPISGHTALYWYRQSLGQGPEFLIYFQGTGAADDSGLPNDRFFAVRPEGSVSTLKIQRTERGDSAVYLCASSSTANTGELFFGEGSRLTVL.